This T cell receptor (beta chain) was recovered during a study of shared clonotypes between healthy human individuals. The germline CDR1 and CDR2 sequences are MNHNY and SVGAGI (reference sequence). Trimming removed 4 bases at V and 7 bases at J, with 8 bases between. The CDR3 contains 11 residues. Each cell subset's genomic DNA was divided evenly among several immunoSEQ plates. Sorted-subset replicate PCRs used about 200 ng of genomic DNA. This amount corresponded to some 32,000 T cell genomes. Sequencing used immunoSEQ multiplex PCR; TCRdb keeps in-frame clones, though not all of them. The sample shows millions of clones, 93% of them seen only once. Naive-designated CD8 cells lacked CD45RO, were positively enriched for CCR7, and omitted terminally differentiated effector memory CD45RA+ cells.

Sequencing used naive CD8+ T cells from PBMCs. This receptor was taken from a man between 18 and 29 years old in good health. Some clones in this sample may be carry-over from other donors' samples. The genes are TRBV6-6 and TRBJ2-7, with TRBD1 as a possible D gene (6 bases). The chain's CDR3 is CASSSQGEQYF. CDR3 nucleotide sequence: TGTGCCAGCAGTTCACAGGGAGAGCAGTACTTC.